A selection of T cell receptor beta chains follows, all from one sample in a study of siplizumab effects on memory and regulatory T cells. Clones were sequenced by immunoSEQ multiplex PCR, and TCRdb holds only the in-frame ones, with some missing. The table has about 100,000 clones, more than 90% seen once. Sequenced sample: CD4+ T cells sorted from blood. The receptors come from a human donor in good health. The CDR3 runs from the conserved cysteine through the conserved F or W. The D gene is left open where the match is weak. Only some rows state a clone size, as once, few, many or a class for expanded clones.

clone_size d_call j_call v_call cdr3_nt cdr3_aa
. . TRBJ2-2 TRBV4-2 TGTGCCAGCAGCCAAGGGACCGGGGAGCTGTTTTTT CASSQGTGELFF
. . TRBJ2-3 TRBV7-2 TGTGCCAGCAGCGTAGGCCACGGGACAGATACGCAGTATTTT CASSVGHGTDTQYF
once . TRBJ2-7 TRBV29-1 TGCAGCGTTCGAGGGGGGGGAGTGTCCTACGAGCAGTACTTC CSVRGGGVSYEQYF
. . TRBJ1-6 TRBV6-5 TGTGCCAGCAGTTATGGGGGAAGGGCTGGACCCCTCCACTTT CASSYGGRAGPLHF
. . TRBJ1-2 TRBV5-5 TGTGCCAGCAGCCCCGGGAACTATGGCTACACCTTC CASSPGNYGYTF
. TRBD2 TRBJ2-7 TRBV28 TGTGCCAGCAGTTTTAAAGCGGGGGGGATCTACGAGCAGTACTTC CASSFKAGGIYEQYF
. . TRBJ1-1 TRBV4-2 TGTGCCAGCAGCCAACCGACTTTAGGGGCTGAAGCTTTCTTT CASSQPTLGAEAFF
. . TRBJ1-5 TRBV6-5 TGTGCCAGCAGTTACTCATTGTTCAGGGCGAATCAGCCCCAGCATTTT CASSYSLFRANQPQHF
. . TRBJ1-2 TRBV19 TGTGCCAGTAGAACACAGGGATCGCATGGCTACACCTTC CASRTQGSHGYTF
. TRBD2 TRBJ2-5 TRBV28 TGTGCCAGCAGCCCCACTGGAGGGCGGGGGGGCCTTAGAGAGACCCAGTACTTC CASSPTGGRGGLRETQYF
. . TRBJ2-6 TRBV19 TGTGCCAGTAGTGGGAGACAAAGTGGTGGGGCCAACGTCCTGACTTTC CASSGRQSGGANVLTF
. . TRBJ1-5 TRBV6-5 TGTGCCAGCAGTCCCAGGGACCCTAGCAATCAGCCCCAGCATTTT CASSPRDPSNQPQHF
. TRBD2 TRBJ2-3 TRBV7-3 TGTGCCAGCAGCCGACTAGCGGGGGGAGATACGCAGTATTTT CASSRLAGGDTQYF
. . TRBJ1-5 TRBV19 TGTGCCAGTAGTCTGGACCCGACAGGAAGGCATCAGCCCCAGCATTTT CASSLDPTGRHQPQHF
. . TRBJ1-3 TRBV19 TGTGCCAGTAGGGCTAACTCTGGAAACACCATATATTTT CASRANSGNTIYF
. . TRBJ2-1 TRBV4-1 TGCGCCAGCAGCACCACCCTGGGGGGGGCCTGGGACAATGAGCAGTTCTTC CASSTTLGGAWDNEQFF
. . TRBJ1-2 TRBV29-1 TGCAGCGCCCGTCAGCAAACCTATGGCTACACCTTC CSARQQTYGYTF
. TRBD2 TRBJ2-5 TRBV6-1 TGTGCCAGCAGTGAAATGCAACTAGCGGGGGGGGAGACCCAGTACTTC CASSEMQLAGGETQYF
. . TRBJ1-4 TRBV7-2 TGTGCCAGCAGCTCAGGGTTAGCTAATGAAAAACTGTTTTTT CASSSGLANEKLFF
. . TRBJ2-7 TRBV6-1 TGTGCCAGCAGGAGGGATGCAGGGAGCAACGAGCAGTACTTC CASRRDAGSNEQYF
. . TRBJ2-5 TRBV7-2 TGTGCCAGCAGCTTAGTAGTAGAGACCCAGTACTTC CASSLVVETQYF
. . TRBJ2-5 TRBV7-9 TGTGCCAGCAGCTTATTGCCGACTAGTTTGGAGACCCAGTACTTC CASSLLPTSLETQYF
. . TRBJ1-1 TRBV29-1 TGCAGCGTTGATCGAGGGAGGGGGGGAGCTTTCTTT CSVDRGRGGAFF
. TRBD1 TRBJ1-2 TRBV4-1 TGCGCCAGCAGCCTCCGACAGGGGGAATATGGCTACACCTTC CASSLRQGEYGYTF
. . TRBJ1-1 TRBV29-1 TGCAGCGTTGTTCGGGGTATCACTGAAGCTTTCTTT CSVVRGITEAFF
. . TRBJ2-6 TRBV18 TGTGCCAGCTCACCCTACTTAGGATCCTCTGGGGCCAACGTCCTGACTTTC CASSPYLGSSGANVLTF
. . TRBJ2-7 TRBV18 TGTGCCAGCTCACCAGCGCCCTCCTACGAGCAGTACTTC CASSPAPSYEQYF
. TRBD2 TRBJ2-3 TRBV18 TGTGCCAGCTCACCAGCGGGGGGGCCGGATACGCAGTATTTT CASSPAGGPDTQYF
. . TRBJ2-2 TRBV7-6 TGTGCCAGCAGCCCGCGTCCGGACACCGGGGAGCTGTTTTTT CASSPRPDTGELFF
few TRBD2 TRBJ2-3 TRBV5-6 TGTGCCAGCAGCTCCATGACTAGCGGGTCCGCGTCGAGTACGCAGTATTTT CASSSMTSGSASSTQYF
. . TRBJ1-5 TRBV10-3 TGTGCCATCAGCGCGGGGAACCGCAATCAGCCCCAGCATTTT CAISAGNRNQPQHF
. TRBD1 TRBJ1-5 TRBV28 TGTGCCAGCAGGGGGGCGGACAGGGATCATCAGCCCCAGCATTTT CASRGADRDHQPQHF
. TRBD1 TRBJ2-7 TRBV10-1 TGCGCCAGCAGGGGACAGGAGAGCTCCTACGAGCAGTACTTC CASRGQESSYEQYF
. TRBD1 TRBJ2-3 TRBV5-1 TGCGCCAGCAGCTTGCGATTCTCAGGGACAGGGGGGACCACAGATACGCAGTATTTT CASSLRFSGTGGTTDTQYF
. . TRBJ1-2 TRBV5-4 TGTGCCAGCAGCTGGGGTCTGGGGCGCGAGGTTCATGGCTACACCTTC CASSWGLGREVHGYTF
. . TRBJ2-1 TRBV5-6 TGTGCCAGCAGCTTGTGGGCAGACTCCTCCTCCTACAATGAGCAGTTCTTC CASSLWADSSSYNEQFF